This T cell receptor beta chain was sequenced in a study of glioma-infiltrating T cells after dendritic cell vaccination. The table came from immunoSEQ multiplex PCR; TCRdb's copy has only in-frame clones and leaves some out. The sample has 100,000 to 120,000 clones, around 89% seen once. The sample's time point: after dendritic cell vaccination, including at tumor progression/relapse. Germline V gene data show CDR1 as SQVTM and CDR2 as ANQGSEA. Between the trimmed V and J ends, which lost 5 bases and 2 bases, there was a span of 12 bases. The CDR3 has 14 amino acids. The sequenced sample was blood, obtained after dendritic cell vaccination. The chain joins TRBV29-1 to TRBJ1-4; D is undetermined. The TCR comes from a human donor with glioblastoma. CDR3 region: CSVRRPTTNEKLFF. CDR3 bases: TGCAGCGTTCGTCGACCGACTACTAATGAAAAACTGTTTTTT.